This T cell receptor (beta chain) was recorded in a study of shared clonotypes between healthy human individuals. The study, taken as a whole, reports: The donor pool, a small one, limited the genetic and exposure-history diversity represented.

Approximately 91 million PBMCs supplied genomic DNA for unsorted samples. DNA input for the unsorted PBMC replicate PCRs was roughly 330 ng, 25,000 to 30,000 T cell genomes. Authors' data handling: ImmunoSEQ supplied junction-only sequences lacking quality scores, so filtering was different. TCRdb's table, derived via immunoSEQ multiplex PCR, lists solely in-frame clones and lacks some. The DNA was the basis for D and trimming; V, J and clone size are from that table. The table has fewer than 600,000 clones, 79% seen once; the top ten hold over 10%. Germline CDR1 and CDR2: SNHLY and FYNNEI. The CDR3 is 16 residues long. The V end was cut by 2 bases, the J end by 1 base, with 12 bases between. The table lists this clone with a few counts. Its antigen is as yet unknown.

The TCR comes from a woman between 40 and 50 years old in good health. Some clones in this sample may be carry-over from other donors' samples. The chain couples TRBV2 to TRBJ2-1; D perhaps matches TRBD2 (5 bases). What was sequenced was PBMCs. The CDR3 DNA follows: TGTGCCAGCAGTGAAAATGTACTAGTTTCCTACAATGAGCAGTTCTTC. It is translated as CASSENVLVSYNEQFF. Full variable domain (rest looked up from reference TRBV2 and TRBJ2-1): EPEVTQTPSHQVTQMGQEVILRCVPISNHLYFYWYRQILGQKVEFLVSFYNNEISEKSEIFDDQFSVERPDGSNFTLKIRSTKLEDSAMYFCASSENVLVSYNEQFFGPGTRLTVL.